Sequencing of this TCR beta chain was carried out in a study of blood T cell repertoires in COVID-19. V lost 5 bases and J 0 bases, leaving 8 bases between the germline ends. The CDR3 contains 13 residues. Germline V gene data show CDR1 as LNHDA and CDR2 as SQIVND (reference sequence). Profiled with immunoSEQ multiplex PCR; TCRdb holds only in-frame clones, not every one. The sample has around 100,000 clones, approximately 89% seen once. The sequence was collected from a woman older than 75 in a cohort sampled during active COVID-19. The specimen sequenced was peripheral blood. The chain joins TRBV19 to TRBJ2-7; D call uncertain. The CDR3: CASSPPGSYEQYF. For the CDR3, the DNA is TGTGCCAGTAGTCCCCCCGGCTCCTACGAGCAGTACTTC.